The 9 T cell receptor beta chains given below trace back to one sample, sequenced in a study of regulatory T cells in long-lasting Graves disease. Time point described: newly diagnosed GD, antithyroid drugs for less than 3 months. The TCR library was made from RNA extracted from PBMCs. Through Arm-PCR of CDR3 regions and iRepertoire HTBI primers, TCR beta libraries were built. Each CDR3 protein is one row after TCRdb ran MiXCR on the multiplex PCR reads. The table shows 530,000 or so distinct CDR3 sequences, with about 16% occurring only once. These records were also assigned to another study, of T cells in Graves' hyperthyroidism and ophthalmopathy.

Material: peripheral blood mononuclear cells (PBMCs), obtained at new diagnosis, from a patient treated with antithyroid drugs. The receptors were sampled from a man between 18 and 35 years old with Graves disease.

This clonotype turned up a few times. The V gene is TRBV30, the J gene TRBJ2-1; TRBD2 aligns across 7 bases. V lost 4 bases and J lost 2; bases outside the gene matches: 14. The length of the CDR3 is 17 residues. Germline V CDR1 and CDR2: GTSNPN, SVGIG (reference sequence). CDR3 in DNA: TGTGCCTGGAATACTCTCGGGCTAGCGGACCCCTACAATGAGCAGTTCTTC. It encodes CAWNTLGLADPYNEQFF.

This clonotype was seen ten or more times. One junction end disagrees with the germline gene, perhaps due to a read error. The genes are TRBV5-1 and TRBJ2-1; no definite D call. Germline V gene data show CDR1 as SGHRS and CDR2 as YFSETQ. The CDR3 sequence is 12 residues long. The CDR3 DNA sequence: TGTGCCAGCAGCTTGGCCCGGAATGAGCAGTTCTTC. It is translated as CASSLARNEQFF.

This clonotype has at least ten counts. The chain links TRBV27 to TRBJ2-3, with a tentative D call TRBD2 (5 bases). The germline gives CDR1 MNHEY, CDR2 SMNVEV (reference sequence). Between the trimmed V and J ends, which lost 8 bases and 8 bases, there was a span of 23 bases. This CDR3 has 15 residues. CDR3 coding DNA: TGTGCCAGCCAGAGGCGAGGGCTGACCCCGCTTACGCAGTATTTT. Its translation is CASQRRGLTPLTQYF.

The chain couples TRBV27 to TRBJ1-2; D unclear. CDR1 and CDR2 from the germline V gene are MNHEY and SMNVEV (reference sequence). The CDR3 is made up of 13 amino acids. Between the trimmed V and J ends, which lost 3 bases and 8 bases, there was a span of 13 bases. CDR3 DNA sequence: TGTGCCAGCAGTTTTATGGGCCTCGACGGCTACACCTTC. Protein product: CASSFMGLDGYTF.

The CDR3: CASTGRASKNIQYF. The DNA of the CDR3 is TGTGCCAGCACGGGACGAGCCTCCAAAAACATTCAGTACTTC. The V gene is TRBV19, the J gene TRBJ2-5; either TRBD1 or TRBD2 may supply D (5 bases each). TRBJ2-4 explains the end of the DNA better; the J call may be wrong. Germline V gives CDR1 LNHDA, CDR2 SQIVND (reference sequence). The CDR3 is 14 amino acids.

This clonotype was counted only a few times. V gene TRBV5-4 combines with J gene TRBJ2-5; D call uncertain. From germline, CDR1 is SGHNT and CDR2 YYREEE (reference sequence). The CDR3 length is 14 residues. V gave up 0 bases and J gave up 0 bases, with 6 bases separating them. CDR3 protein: CASSLAAYQETQYF. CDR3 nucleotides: TGTGCCAGCAGCTTGGCGGCGTACCAAGAGACCCAGTACTTC. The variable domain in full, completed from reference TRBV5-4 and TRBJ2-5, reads ETGVTQSPTHLIKTRGQQVTLRCSSQSGHNTVSWYQQALGQGPQFIFQYYREEENGRGNFPPRFSGLQFPNYSSELNVNALELDDSALYLCASSLAAYQETQYFGPGTRLLVL.

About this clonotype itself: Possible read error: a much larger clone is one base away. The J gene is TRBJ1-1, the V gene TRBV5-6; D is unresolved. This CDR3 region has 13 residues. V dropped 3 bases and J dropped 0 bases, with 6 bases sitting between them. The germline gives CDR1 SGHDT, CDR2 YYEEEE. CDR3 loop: CASSSGMNTEAFF. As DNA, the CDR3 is TGTGCCAGCAGCTCCGGGATGAACACTGAAGCTTTCTTT. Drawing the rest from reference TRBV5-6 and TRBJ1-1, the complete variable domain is DAGVTQSPTHLIKTRGQQVTLRCSPKSGHDTVSWYQQALGQGPQFIFQYYEEEERQRGNFPDRFSGHQFPNYSSELNVNALLLGDSALYLCASSSGMNTEAFFGQGTRLTVV.

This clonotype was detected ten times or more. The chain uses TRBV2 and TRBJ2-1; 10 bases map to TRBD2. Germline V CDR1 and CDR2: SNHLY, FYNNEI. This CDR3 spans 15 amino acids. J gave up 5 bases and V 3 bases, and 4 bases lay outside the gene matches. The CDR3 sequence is CASSDLAGAHNEQFF. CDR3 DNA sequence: TGTGCCAGCAGTGACCTAGCGGGAGCCCACAATGAGCAGTTCTTC.

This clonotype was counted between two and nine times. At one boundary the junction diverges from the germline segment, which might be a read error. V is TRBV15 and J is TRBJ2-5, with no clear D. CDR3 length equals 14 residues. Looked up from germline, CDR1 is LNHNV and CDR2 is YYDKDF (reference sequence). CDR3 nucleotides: TGTGCCACCAGCAGAGAGGGCAACCCTGAGACCCAGTGCTTC. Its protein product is CATSREGNPETQCF.